The 7 T cell receptor beta chains reported below all come from one sample, sequenced in a study of response to subunit inactivated influenza vaccine. In TCRdb, the RT-PCR reads were re-called with MiXCR into one record per CDR3 protein. The table includes 860,000 or so distinct CDR3 sequences, less than 25% detected once. The source material was PBMCs from blood, sampled about 5 days after vaccination. These receptor sequences come from a man aged 50 to 59 who received an inactivated influenza vaccine.

This clonotype was seen only once. The chain carries TRBV2 and TRBJ2-1; the match to TRBD2 covers 7 bases. The germline V gene encodes CDR1 SNHLY and CDR2 FYNNEI. With 7 bases clipped from V and 0 bases from J, the junction kept 9 bases outside the gene matches. The CDR3 sequence is 16 residues long. The CDR3 region is CASTASGLYSYNEQFF. The CDR3 DNA reads as TGTGCCAGCACGGCTAGCGGCCTATACTCCTACAATGAGCAGTTCTTC.

V and J are TRBV29-1 and TRBJ1-1, with a possible D match to TRBD1 (6 bases). There are 14 residues in the CDR3. The V gene lost 7 bases and the J gene lost 0 bases, with 15 bases spanning the gap. From germline, CDR1 is SQVTM and CDR2 ANQGSEA. The CDR3 is CSAHKQGMNTEAFF. CDR3 DNA sequence: TGCAGCGCTCACAAACAGGGAATGAACACTGAAGCTTTCTTT.

This chain uses TRBV12-3 or TRBV12-4 with TRBJ2-3, with 9 bases that match TRBD1. This CDR3 has 14 amino acids. Trimming took 5 bases from V and 5 from J; bases not matched to a gene: 5. CDR3 residues: CASSPGQGIDTQYF. As DNA, the CDR3 is TGTGCCAGCAGTCCTGGACAGGGGATAGATACGCAGTATTTT.

Many counts were recorded for this clonotype. V is TRBV6-5 and J is TRBJ1-2, with TRBD1 matching over 7 bases. The CDR3 covers 12 residues. The V gene's germline CDR1 is MNHEY and CDR2 SVGAGI. Germline trimming cut 4 bases from V and 14 bases from J; bases unmatched to any gene: 10. The CDR3 sequence: CASSSPRQGWTF. The DNA of the CDR3 is TGTGCCAGCAGTTCTCCCCGACAGGGTTGGACCTTC.

This rearrangement joins TRBV25-1 to TRBJ2-4; D not certain. V lost 1 base and J lost 0, with 16 bases in between. The CDR3 spans 18 residues. Germline V gene lookup returns CDR1 MGHDK and CDR2 SYGVNS. For the CDR3, the DNA is TGTGCCAGCAGTGAATGGTGCACAGTAAGGCTAGCCAAAAACATTCAGTACTTC. Its protein is CASSEWCTVRLAKNIQYF.

V is TRBV5-6 and J is TRBJ2-1; unclear D gene. V lost 0 bases and J lost 3, with 13 bases in between. CDR1 is SGHDT and CDR2 is YYEEEE in the germline V gene. The CDR3 has 16 amino acids. CDR3 sequence: CASSLEVGYYYNEQFF. The CDR3 region has the DNA TGTGCCAGCAGCTTGGAGGTGGGCTACTACTACAATGAGCAGTTCTTC.

Ten or more counts support this clonotype. V and J are TRBV7-6 and TRBJ2-1, with D perhaps being TRBD1 or TRBD2 (6 bases each). V was clipped by 4 bases and J by 0 bases, with 19 bases between them. The CDR3 runs 18 residues. Germline values: CDR1 SGHVS, CDR2 FNYEAQ. DNA for the CDR3: TGTGCCAGCAGCTCGCCCCTTTGGGGGGCAAGCTCCTACAATGAGCAGTTCTTC. This gives the protein CASSSPLWGASSYNEQFF.